The present T cell receptor beta chain was sequenced within a study of cytomegalovirus exposure and HLA in healthy donors. Study-level results: In a later analysis, HLA-associated beta chains showed higher expansion and lower generation probabilities than comparable chains. Overall, around 160 TCR beta chains were annotated as cytomegalovirus-associated.

The CDR3 runs 14 residues. Germline loops: CDR1 SEHNR, CDR2 FQNEAQ (reference sequence). With 5 bases removed from V and 5 bases from J, the gap between germline ends came to 10 bases. While unrecorded immune exposures were likely, the donors were nominally healthy when sampled. To note about this clone: Its antigen remains unknown.

The primer mix had 60 Vbeta and 13 Jbeta primers. This table comes from immunoSEQ multiplex PCR, and its TCRdb copy is limited to in-frame clones, with some not included. The profile covers some 150,000 clones, with about 79% appearing a single time and roughly 0.68% taken by the ten largest. The TCR was taken from a male donor in good health and CMV-seronegative. The sequencing sample was made of PBMCs. The V call is TRBV7-9, the J call TRBJ1-6, with D unclear. The chain's CDR3 is CASSPDLNNSPLHF. CDR3 nucleotides: TGTGCCAGCAGCCCCGATCTAAATAATTCACCCCTCCACTTT.